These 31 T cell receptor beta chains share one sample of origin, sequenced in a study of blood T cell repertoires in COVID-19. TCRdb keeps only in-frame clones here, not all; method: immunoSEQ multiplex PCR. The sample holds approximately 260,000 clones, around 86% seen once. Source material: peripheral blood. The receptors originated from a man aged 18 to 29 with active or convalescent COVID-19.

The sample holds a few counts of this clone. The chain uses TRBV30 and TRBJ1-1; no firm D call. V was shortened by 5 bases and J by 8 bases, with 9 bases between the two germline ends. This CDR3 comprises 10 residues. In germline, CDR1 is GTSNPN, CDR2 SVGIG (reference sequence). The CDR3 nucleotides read TGTGCCTGGGTCGGGAAGGAAGCTTTCTTT. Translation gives CAWVGKEAFF.

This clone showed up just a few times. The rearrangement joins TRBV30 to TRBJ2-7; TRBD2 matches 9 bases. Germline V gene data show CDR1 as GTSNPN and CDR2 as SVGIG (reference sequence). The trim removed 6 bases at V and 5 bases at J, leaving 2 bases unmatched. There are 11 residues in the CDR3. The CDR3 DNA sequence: TGTGCCTGTAGCGGGAGTAACGAGCAGTACTTC. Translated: CACSGSNEQYF.

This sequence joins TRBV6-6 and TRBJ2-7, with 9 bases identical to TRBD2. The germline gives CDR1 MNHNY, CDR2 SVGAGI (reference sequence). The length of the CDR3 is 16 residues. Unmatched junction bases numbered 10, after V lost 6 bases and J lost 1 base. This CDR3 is CASRGAISGGSYEQYF. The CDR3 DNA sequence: TGTGCCAGCAGGGGAGCTATTAGCGGGGGTTCCTACGAGCAGTACTTC.

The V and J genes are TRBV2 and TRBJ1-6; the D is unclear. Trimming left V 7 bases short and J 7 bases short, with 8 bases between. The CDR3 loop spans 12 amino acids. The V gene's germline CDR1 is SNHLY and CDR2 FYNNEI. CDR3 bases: TGTGCCAGCAAGGAGGGAAATTCACCCCTCCACTTT. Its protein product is CASKEGNSPLHF.

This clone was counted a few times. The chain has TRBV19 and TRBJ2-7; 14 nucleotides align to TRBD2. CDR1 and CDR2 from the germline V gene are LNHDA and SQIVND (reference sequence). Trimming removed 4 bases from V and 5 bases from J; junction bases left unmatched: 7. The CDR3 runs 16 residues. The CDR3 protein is CASSTSTSGGAHEQYF. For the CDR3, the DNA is TGTGCCAGTAGTACCTCGACTAGCGGGGGGGCCCACGAGCAGTACTTC.

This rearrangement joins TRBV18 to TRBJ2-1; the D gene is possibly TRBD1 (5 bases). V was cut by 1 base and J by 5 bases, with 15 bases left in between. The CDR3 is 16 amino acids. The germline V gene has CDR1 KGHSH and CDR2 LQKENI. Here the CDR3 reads CASSPRSPDSHNEQFF. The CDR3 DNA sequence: TGTGCCAGCTCACCACGCTCCCCAGACAGCCACAATGAGCAGTTCTTC.

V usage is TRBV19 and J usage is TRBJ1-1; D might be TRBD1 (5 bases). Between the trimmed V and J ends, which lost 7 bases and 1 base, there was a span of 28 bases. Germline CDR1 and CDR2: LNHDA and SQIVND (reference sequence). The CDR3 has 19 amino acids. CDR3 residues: CASNEPHDSGEFENTEAFF. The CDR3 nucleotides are TGTGCCAGTAACGAGCCACATGACAGTGGTGAATTTGAGAACACTGAAGCTTTCTTT.

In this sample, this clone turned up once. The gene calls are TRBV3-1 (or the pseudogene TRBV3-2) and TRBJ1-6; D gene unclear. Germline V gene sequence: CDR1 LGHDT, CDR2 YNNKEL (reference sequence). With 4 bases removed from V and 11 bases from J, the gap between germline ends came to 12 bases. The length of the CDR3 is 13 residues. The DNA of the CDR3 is TGTGCCAGCAGCCGAGGCTCGCTTCCACCCCTCCACTTT. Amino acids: CASSRGSLPPLHF.

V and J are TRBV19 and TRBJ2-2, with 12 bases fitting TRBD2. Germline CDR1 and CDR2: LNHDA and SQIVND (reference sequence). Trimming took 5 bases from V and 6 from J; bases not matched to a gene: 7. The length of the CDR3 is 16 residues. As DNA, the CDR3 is TGTGCCAGTAGTGGGGGGACTAGCGGGTTATCCGGGGAGCTGTTTTTT. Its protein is CASSGGTSGLSGELFF.

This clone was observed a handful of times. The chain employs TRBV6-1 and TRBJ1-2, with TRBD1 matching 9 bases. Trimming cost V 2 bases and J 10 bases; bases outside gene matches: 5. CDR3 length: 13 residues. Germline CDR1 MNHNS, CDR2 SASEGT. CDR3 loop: CASSEIGQGNYTF. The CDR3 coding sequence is TGTGCCAGCAGTGAAATTGGACAGGGGAACTACACCTTC.

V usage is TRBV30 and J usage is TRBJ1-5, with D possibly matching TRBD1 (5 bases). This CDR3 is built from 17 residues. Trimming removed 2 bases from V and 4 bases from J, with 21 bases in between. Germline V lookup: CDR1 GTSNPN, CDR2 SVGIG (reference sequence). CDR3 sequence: CAWSTKPEGLFNQPQHF. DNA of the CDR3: TGTGCCTGGAGTACTAAGCCGGAGGGGCTGTTTAATCAGCCCCAGCATTTT.

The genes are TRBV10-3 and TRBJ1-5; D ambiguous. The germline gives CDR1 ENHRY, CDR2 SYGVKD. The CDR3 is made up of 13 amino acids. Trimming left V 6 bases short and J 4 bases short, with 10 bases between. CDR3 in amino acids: CAIRSEENQPQHF. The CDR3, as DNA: TGTGCCATCAGATCTGAAGAGAATCAGCCCCAGCATTTT.

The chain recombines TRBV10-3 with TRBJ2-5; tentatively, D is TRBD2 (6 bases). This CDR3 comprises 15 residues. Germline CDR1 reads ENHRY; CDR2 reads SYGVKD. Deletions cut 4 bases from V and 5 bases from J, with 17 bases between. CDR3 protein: CAISVGRGIGETQYF. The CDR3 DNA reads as TGTGCCATCAGTGTGGGACGGGGGATCGGGGAGACCCAGTACTTC.

The CDR3 spells CASSPLLAGVGEQFF. The CDR3 DNA follows: TGTGCCAGCAGCCCACTACTAGCGGGAGTTGGTGAGCAGTTCTTC. The chain has TRBV14 and TRBJ2-1; 11 bases are a match to TRBD2. There are 15 residues in the CDR3. The germline V gene has CDR1 SGHDN and CDR2 FVKESK. Trimming at V came to 4 bases and at J to 9 bases, leaving 8 bases not matched to a gene.

The CDR3 protein is CASSGDRRAQYF. For the CDR3, the DNA is TGTGCCAGCAGTGGGGACAGGAGGGCGCAGTATTTT. V gene TRBV28 combines with J gene TRBJ2-3; TRBD1 matches 8 bases. Germline values: CDR1 MDHEN, CDR2 SYDVKM. J lost 10 bases, V lost 5 bases, and 5 bases had no gene match. The length of the CDR3 is 12 residues.

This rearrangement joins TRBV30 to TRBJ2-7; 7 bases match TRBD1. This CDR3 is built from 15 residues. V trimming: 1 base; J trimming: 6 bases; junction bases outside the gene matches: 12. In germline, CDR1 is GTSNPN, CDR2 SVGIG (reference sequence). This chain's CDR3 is CAWSARTGYTVEQYF. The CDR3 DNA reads TGTGCCTGGAGTGCGAGGACAGGCTATACGGTCGAGCAGTACTTC. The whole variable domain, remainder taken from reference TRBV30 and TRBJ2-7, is SQTIHQWPATLVQPVGSPLSLECTVEGTSNPNLYWYRQAAGRGLQLLFYSVGIGQISSEVPQNLSASRPQDRQFILSSKKLLLSDSGFYLCAWSARTGYTVEQYFGPGTRLTVT.

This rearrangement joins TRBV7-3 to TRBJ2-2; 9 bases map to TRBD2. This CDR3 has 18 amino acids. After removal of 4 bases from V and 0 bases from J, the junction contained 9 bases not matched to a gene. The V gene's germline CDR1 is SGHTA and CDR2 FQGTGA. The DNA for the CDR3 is TGTGCCAGCAGCTCCTCACCGGGACTAGCAGCGAACACCGGGGAGCTGTTTTTT. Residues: CASSSSPGLAANTGELFF.

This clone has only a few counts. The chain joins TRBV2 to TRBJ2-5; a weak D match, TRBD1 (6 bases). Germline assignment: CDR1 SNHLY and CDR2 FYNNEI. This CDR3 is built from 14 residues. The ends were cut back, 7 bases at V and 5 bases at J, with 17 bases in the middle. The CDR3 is CASTPWDIFETQYF. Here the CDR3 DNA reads TGTGCCAGCACCCCTTGGGACATTTTCGAGACCCAGTACTTC.

CDR3 sequence reads: CASSYSPGEQFF. The DNA of the CDR3 is TGTGCCAGCAGTTACTCTCCAGGGGAGCAGTTCTTC. V gene TRBV6-2 or TRBV6-3 combines with J gene TRBJ2-1, with D perhaps matching TRBD1 (5 bases). The V end lost 0 bases, the J end lost 10 bases, and 7 bases lay between the germline ends. The CDR3 extends over 12 amino acids. The germline CDR1 and CDR2 sequences are MNHEY and SVGEGT.

The CDR3 loop is CASSPEGGHQYEQYF. Here the CDR3 DNA reads TGCGCCAGCTCCCCGGAGGGCGGGCACCAGTACGAGCAGTACTTC. V usage is TRBV5-1 and J usage is TRBJ2-7; D might be TRBD2 (6 bases). This CDR3 is built from 15 residues. The germline gives CDR1 SGHRS, CDR2 YFSETQ. Trimming cost V 7 bases and J 4 bases, with 21 bases left between them.

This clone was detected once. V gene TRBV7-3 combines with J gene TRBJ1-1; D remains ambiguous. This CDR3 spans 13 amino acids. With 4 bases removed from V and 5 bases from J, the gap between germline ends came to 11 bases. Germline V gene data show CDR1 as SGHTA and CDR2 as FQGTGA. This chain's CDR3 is CASSSYRNTEAFF. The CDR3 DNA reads TGTGCCAGCAGCTCGTACAGAAATACTGAAGCTTTCTTT.

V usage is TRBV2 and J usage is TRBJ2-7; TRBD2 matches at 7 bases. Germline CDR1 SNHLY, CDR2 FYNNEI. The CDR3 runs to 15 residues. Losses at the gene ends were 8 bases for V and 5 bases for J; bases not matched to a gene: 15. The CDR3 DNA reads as TGTGCCAGCCCACCATGGGGGGGTGTGAGTGACGAGCAGTACTTC. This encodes CASPPWGGVSDEQYF.

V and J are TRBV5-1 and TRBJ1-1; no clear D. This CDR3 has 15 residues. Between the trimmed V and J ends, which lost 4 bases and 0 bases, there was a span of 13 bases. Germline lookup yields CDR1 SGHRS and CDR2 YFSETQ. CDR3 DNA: TGCGCCAGCAGCCTCGGCGGCCATCTGAACACTGAAGCTTTCTTT. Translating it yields CASSLGGHLNTEAFF.

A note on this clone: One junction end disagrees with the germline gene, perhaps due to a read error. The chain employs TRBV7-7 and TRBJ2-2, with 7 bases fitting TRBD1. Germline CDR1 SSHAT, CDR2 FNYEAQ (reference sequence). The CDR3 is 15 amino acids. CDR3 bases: TGTGCTAGCAGCATTAGGACAGGGAACACCGGGGAGCTGTTTTTT. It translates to CASSIRTGNTGELFF.

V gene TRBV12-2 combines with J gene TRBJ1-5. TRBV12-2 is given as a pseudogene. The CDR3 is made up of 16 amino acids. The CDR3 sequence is CASRPRERSINQPQHF. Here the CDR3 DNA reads TGTGCAAGTCGCCCACGAGAACGGTCAATCAATCAGCCCCAGCATTTT.

CDR3 DNA sequence: TGTGCCAGCAGTCCCGGGACAGTCACACTAGAGCAGTACTTC. This sequence encodes CASSPGTVTLEQYF. The chain is built from TRBV3-1 (or the pseudogene TRBV3-2) and TRBJ2-7, with 7 bases fitting TRBD1. This CDR3 has 14 residues. Unmatched junction bases numbered 12, after V lost 6 bases and J lost 7 bases. CDR1 and CDR2 (germline): LGHDT, YNNKEL (reference sequence).

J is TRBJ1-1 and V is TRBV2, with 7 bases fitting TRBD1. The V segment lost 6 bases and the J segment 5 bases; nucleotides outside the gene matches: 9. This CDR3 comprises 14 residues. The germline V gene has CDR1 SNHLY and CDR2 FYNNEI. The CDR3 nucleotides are TGTGCCAGCAGCTACAACAGGGGAGGTACTGAAGCTTTCTTT. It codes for CASSYNRGGTEAFF.

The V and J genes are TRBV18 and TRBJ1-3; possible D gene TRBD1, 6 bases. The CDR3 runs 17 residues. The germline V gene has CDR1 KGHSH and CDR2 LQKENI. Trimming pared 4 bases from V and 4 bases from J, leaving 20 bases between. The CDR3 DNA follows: TGTGCCAGCTCACGCGCGACAGGCCCCCAGAGGGGAAACACCATATATTTT. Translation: CASSRATGPQRGNTIYF.

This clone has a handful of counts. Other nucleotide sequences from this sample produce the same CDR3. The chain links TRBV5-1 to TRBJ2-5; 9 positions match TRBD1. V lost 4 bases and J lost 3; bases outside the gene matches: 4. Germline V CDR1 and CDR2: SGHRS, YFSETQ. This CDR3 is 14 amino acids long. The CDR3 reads CASSPGQGKETQYF. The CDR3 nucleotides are TGCGCCAGCAGCCCGGGACAGGGTAAAGAGACCCAGTACTTC. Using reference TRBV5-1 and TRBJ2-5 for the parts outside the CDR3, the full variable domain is KAGVTQTPRYLIKTRGQQVTLSCSPISGHRSVSWYQQTPGQGLQFLFEYFSETQRNKGNFPGRFSGRQFSNSRSEMNVSTLELGDSALYLCASSPGQGKETQYFGPGTRLLVL.

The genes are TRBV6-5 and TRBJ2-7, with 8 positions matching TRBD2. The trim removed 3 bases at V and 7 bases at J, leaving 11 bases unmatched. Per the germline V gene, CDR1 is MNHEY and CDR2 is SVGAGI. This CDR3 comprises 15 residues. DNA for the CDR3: TGTGCCAGCAGTTATAGCGGGGCCGGCGGGTCTGAGCAGTACTTC. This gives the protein CASSYSGAGGSEQYF.

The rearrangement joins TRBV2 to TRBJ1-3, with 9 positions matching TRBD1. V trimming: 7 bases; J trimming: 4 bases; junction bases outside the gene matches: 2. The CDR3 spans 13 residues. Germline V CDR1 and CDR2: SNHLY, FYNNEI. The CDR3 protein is CASTDRGGNTIYF. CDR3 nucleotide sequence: TGTGCCAGCACGGACAGGGGAGGAAACACCATATATTTT.